The 15 T cell receptor beta chains below all came from one sample that was sequenced in a study of blood T cell repertoires in COVID-19. TCRdb keeps only in-frame clones here, not all; method: immunoSEQ multiplex PCR. The sample contains about 260,000 clones, about 91% of which appear only once. The source material was PBMCs or T cells enriched from blood (not recorded which). The origin of the receptors is a middle-aged woman with acute COVID-19.

The V gene is TRBV30, the J gene TRBJ1-1; D is uncertain. Germline loops: CDR1 GTSNPN, CDR2 SVGIG (reference sequence). CDR3 size: 12 residues. V lost 2 bases to trimming and J lost 5 bases, with 9 bases between them. The chain's CDR3 is CAWSIGGTEAFF. The CDR3 DNA is TGTGCCTGGAGTATAGGCGGGACTGAAGCTTTCTTT.

This chain uses TRBV12-3 or TRBV12-4 with TRBJ1-5, with D unclear. The CDR3 covers 12 residues. Deletions cut 4 bases from V and 5 bases from J, with 6 bases between. CDR3 protein: CASSYNYQPQHF. CDR3 sequence (DNA): TGTGCCAGCAGTTACAATTATCAGCCCCAGCATTTT.

V and J are TRBV7-8 and TRBJ2-3; 9 nucleotides align to TRBD2. The V segment lost 5 bases and the J segment 2 bases; nucleotides outside the gene matches: 8. CDR3 length: 16 residues. Germline V gene sequence: CDR1 SGHVS, CDR2 FQNEAQ. The CDR3, as DNA: TGTGCCAGCAGCGATGTCGCGGGAGGGGACACAGATACGCAGTATTTT. Protein sequence: CASSDVAGGDTDTQYF.

The chain couples TRBV19 to TRBJ2-1; a weak D match, TRBD2 (6 bases). Between the trimmed V and J ends, which lost 1 base and 7 bases, there was a span of 14 bases. Germline lookup yields CDR1 LNHDA and CDR2 SQIVND (reference sequence). The CDR3 spans 15 residues. CDR3 sequence (DNA): TGTGCCAGTAGTATAGCGGGAGCCCCAGGGAATGAGCAGTTCTTC. It codes for CASSIAGAPGNEQFF.

This clone has only one observation. The rearrangement joins TRBV7-9 to TRBJ2-3; 9 positions agree with TRBD1. With 0 bases clipped from V and 1 base from J, the junction kept 2 bases outside the gene matches. CDR3 length equals 16 residues. Per germline, CDR1 SEHNR and CDR2 FQNEAQ (reference sequence). The CDR3 here is CASSLADRGGTDTQYF. CDR3 bases: TGTGCCAGCAGCTTAGCTGACAGGGGGGGCACAGATACGCAGTATTTT.

This clone was seen just once. This rearrangement joins TRBV5-4 to TRBJ2-6, with D unresolved. Germline V CDR1 and CDR2: SGHNT, YYREEE (reference sequence). The CDR3 contains 14 residues. The V end was cut by 2 bases, the J end by 5 bases, with 8 bases between. CDR3 DNA: TGTGCCAGCAGCTTCCCCGACAGGGCCAACGTCCTGACTTTC. It yields the protein CASSFPDRANVLTF.

This chain connects TRBV16 to TRBJ1-5, with no clear D. Germline assignment: CDR1 KGHSY and CDR2 FQNENV. The CDR3 is 15 residues long. V was cut by 4 bases and J by 7 bases, with 17 bases left in between. The CDR3 region has the DNA TGTGCCAGCAGCCCCGACCTCTACAGCATGCAGCCCCAGCATTTT. This codes for CASSPDLYSMQPQHF.

Here the CDR3 reads CASSSMTGTQGIYGYTF. The CDR3 bases are TGTGCCAGCAGTTCGATGACAGGGACTCAGGGAATCTATGGCTACACCTTC. The chain is built from TRBV27 and TRBJ1-2; the match to TRBD1 covers 7 bases. Trimming at V came to 4 bases and at J to 4 bases, leaving 15 bases not matched to a gene. In germline, CDR1 is MNHEY, CDR2 SMNVEV (reference sequence). The CDR3 sequence is 17 residues long.

The chain combines TRBV6-2 or TRBV6-3 with TRBJ1-1; no clear D gene. This CDR3 contains 13 residues. Germline loops: CDR1 MNHEY, CDR2 SVGEGT. Trimming removed 1 base at V and 7 bases at J, with 10 bases between. This CDR3 reads CASSYWRGNEAFF. The DNA of the CDR3 is TGTGCCAGCAGTTACTGGCGGGGAAATGAAGCTTTCTTT.

This rearrangement joins TRBV6-5 to TRBJ2-1; 9 bases line up with TRBD2. The CDR3 contains 14 residues. The junction had 2 bases not matched to a gene; V was cut back by 0 bases and J by 8 bases. CDR1 and CDR2 (germline): MNHEY, SVGAGI. CDR3 nucleotide sequence: TGTGCCAGCAGTTACTCAGCGGGAGGCGATGAGCAGTTCTTC. It translates to CASSYSAGGDEQFF.

The genes are TRBV9 and TRBJ2-5, with TRBD2 matching over 8 bases. Germline assignment: CDR1 SGDLS and CDR2 YYNGEE. V shed 0 bases and J 1 base; nucleotides not matched to a gene: 5. The CDR3 has 16 amino acids. As DNA, the CDR3 is TGTGCCAGCAGCGTAGCTGGGCGGGAGGCCCAAGAGACCCAGTACTTC. Residues: CASSVAGREAQETQYF.

This chain connects TRBV9 to TRBJ1-4; 11 bases are a match to TRBD1. The germline V gene has CDR1 SGDLS and CDR2 YYNGEE. This CDR3 contains 13 residues. With V trimmed by 3 bases and J by 14 bases, 6 bases remained unmatched. CDR3 protein: CASSDGQGARLFF. The CDR3 bases are TGTGCCAGCAGCGATGGACAGGGGGCAAGGCTGTTTTTT.

The sample holds one count of this clone. The chain carries TRBV19 and TRBJ1-3, with a tentative D call TRBD1 (5 bases). The CDR3 extends over 15 amino acids. The V end lost 5 bases, the J end lost 3 bases, and 14 bases lay between the germline ends. Germline CDR1 and CDR2: LNHDA and SQIVND (reference sequence). DNA for the CDR3: TGTGCCAGTAGTCAATCAGGGAAAGGTGGAAACACCATATATTTT. Amino acid sequence: CASSQSGKGGNTIYF. Complete variable domain (other parts from reference TRBV19 and TRBJ1-3): DGGITQSPKYLFRKEGQNVTLSCEQNLNHDAMYWYRQDPGQGLRLIYYSQIVNDFQKGDIAEGYSVSREKKESFPLTVTSAQKNPTAFYLCASSQSGKGGNTIYFGEGSWLTVV.

This rearrangement joins TRBV2 to TRBJ2-1, with D maybe TRBD2 (5 bases). V lost 6 bases, J lost 0 bases, and 12 bases lay in between. The CDR3 spans 15 residues. The germline V gene encodes CDR1 SNHLY and CDR2 FYNNEI. Here the CDR3 reads CASRMEAYSYNEQFF. The CDR3 coding sequence is TGTGCCAGCAGAATGGAGGCCTACTCCTACAATGAGCAGTTCTTC. Full variable domain (rest looked up from reference TRBV2 and TRBJ2-1): EPEVTQTPSHQVTQMGQEVILRCVPISNHLYFYWYRQILGQKVEFLVSFYNNEISEKSEIFDDQFSVERPDGSNFTLKIRSTKLEDSAMYFCASRMEAYSYNEQFFGPGTRLTVL.

The chain joins TRBV12-3 or TRBV12-4 to TRBJ1-2; D is uncertain. V lost 3 bases and J 6 bases, leaving 8 bases between the germline ends. CDR3 size: 12 residues. The CDR3 spells CASSFYGDGYTF. Written as DNA, the CDR3 is TGTGCCAGCAGTTTCTACGGGGATGGCTACACCTTC.